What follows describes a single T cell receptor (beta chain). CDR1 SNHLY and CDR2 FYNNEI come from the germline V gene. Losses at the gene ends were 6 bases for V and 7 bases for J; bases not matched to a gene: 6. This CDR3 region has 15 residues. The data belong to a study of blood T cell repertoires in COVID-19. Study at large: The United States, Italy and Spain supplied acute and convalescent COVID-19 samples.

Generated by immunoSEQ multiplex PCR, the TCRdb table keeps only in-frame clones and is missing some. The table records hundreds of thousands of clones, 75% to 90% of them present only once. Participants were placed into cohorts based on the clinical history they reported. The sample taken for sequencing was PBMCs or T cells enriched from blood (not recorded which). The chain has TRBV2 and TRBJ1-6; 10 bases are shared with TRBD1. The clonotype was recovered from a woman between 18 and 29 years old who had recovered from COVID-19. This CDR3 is CASRPGTGENSPLHF. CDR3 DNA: TGTGCCAGCAGGCCCGGGACAGGGGAGAATTCACCCCTCCACTTT. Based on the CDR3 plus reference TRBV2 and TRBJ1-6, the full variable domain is EPEVTQTPSHQVTQMGQEVILRCVPISNHLYFYWYRQILGQKVEFLVSFYNNEISEKSEIFDDQFSVERPDGSNFTLKIRSTKLEDSAMYFCASRPGTGENSPLHFGNGTRLTVT.